This is a list of T cell receptor beta chains from one sample in a study of T cells after yellow fever vaccination. TCRdb reprocessed the 5' RACE reads via MiXCR and lists one record per CDR3 protein. Of about 220,000 distinct CDR3 sequences in the sample, under 3.5% were seen once. Sequenced material: CD4+ T cells sorted from PBMCs, taken 10 days after the yellow fever booster vaccination. The receptor set was obtained from a man between 18 and 29 years old who received the YFV17D yellow fever vaccine. The CDR3 runs from the conserved cysteine through the conserved F or W. D genes are given only for firm matches. Clone size, where shown, is once, few, many, or a class for clones that have expanded.

length | D | J | V | size | CDR3 | DNA
17 | TRBD2 | TRBJ2-1 | TRBV6-2/TRBV6-3 | few | CASRTRGLAGWYNEQFF | TGTGCCAGCAGAACTAGGGGACTAGCGGGTTGGTACAATGAGCAGTTCTTC
15 | TRBD1 | TRBJ1-4 | TRBV20-1 | many | CSAPVWNRGEEKLFF | TGCAGTGCCCCGGTCTGGAACAGGGGTGAGGAAAAACTGTTTTTT
13 | - | TRBJ1-1 | TRBV20-1 | many | CRGKERVLSEAFF | TGCAGGGGTAAAGAGCGGGTTTTGAGTGAAGCTTTCTTT
14 | - | TRBJ1-5 | TRBV12-3/TRBV12-4 | many | CASRVTAGNQPQHF | TGTGCCAGCAGGGTGACCGCAGGGAATCAGCCCCAGCATTTT
14 | - | TRBJ1-1 | TRBV3-1 | - | CASSREVLNTEAFF | TGTGCCAGTTCTCGTGAAGTCCTAAACACTGAAGCTTTCTTT
13 | - | TRBJ2-5 | TRBV7-9 | many | CASIHQGKETQYF | TGTGCCAGCATTCACCAGGGGAAAGAGACCCAGTACTTC
16 | TRBD1 | TRBJ2-2 | TRBV6-5 | many | CASSYPQGAGLGELFF | TGTGCCAGCAGTTACCCGCAGGGGGCAGGCCTCGGGGAGCTGTTTTTT
15 | TRBD2 | TRBJ2-5 | TRBV20-1 | many | CSALTSGGLRETQYF | TGCAGTGCGTTGACTAGCGGGGGCCTCCGTGAGACCCAGTACTTC
14 | TRBD1 | TRBJ2-1 | TRBV19 | few | CASSKGQGVHEQFF | TGTGCCAGTAGTAAGGGGCAGGGGGTCCATGAGCAGTTCTTC
15 | - | TRBJ1-3 | TRBV4-2 | - | CASSQDRISGNTIYF | TGTGCCAGCAGCCAAGATCGGATCTCTGGAAACACCATATATTTT
16 | TRBD1 | TRBJ1-4 | TRBV5-1 | many | CASSLQGTGGNEKLFF | TGCGCCAGCAGCCTACAAGGAACAGGGGGTAATGAAAAACTGTTTTTT
15 | - | TRBJ1-1 | TRBV5-1 | - | CASSLEAGWNTEAFF | TGCGCCAGCAGCTTGGAAGCAGGCTGGAACACTGAAGCTTTCTTT
16 | - | TRBJ2-2 | TRBV19 | - | CASSIPRGVYTGELFF | TGTGCCAGTAGTATCCCTCGAGGGGTGTACACCGGGGAGCTGTTTTTT
15 | - | TRBJ1-2 | TRBV5-1 | - | CASSLSGSGGDGYTF | TGCGCCAGCAGCTTGTCGGGCAGCGGGGGAGATGGCTACACCTTC
18 | - | TRBJ2-7 | TRBV20-1 | many | CSAITGATGPLSSYEQYF | TGCAGTGCTATAACGGGGGCGACAGGCCCCCTCAGCTCCTACGAGCAGTACTTC
17 | TRBD2 | TRBJ2-1 | TRBV5-1 | many | CASSATGSGGAANEQFF | TGCGCCAGCAGCGCCACTGGTAGCGGGGGGGCCGCCAATGAGCAGTTCTTC